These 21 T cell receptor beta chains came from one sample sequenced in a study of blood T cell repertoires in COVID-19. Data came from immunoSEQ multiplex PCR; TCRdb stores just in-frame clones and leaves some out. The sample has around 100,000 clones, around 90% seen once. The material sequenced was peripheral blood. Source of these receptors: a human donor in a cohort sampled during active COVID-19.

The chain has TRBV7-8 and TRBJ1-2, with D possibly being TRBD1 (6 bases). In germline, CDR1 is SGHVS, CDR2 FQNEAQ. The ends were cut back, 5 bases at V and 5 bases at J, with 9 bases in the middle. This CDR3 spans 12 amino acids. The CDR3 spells CASSHREYGYTF. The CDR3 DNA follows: TGTGCCAGCAGCCACAGGGAATATGGCTACACCTTC.

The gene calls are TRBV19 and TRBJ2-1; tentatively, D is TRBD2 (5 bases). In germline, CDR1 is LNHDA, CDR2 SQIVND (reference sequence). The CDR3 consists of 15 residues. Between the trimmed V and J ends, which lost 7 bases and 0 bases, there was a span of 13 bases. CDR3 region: CASTSDLSSYNEQFF. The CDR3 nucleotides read TGTGCCAGTACCTCGGACTTAAGCTCCTACAATGAGCAGTTCTTC. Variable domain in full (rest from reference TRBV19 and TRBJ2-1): DGGITQSPKYLFRKEGQNVTLSCEQNLNHDAMYWYRQDPGQGLRLIYYSQIVNDFQKGDIAEGYSVSREKKESFPLTVTSAQKNPTAFYLCASTSDLSSYNEQFFGPGTRLTVL.

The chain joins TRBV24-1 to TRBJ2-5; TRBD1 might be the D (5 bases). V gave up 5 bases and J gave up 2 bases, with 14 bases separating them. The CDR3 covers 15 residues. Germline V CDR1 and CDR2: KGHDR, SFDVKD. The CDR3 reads CATSASAGSQETQYF. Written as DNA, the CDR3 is TGTGCCACCAGTGCCTCAGCAGGGTCGCAAGAGACCCAGTACTTC.

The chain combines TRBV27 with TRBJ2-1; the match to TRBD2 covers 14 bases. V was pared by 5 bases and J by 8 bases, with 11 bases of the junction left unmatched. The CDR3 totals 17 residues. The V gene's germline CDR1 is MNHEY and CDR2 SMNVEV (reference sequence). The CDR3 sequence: CASSPRLAGGYADEQFF. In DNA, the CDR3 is TGTGCCAGCAGTCCGAGACTAGCGGGAGGGTATGCTGATGAGCAGTTCTTC.

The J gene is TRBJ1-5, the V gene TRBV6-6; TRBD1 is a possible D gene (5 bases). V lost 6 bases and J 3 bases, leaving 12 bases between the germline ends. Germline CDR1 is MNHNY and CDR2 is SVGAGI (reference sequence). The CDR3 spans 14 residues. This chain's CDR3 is CASSPTGDNQPQHF. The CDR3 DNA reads TGTGCCAGCAGCCCAACGGGGGACAATCAGCCCCAGCATTTT.

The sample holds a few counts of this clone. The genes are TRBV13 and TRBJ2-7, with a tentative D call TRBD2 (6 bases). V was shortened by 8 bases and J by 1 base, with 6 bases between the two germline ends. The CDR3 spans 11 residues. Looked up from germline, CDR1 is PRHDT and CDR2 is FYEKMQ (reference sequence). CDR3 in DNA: TGTGCCAGCGGGAGGTCCTACGAGCAGTACTTC. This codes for CASGRSYEQYF.

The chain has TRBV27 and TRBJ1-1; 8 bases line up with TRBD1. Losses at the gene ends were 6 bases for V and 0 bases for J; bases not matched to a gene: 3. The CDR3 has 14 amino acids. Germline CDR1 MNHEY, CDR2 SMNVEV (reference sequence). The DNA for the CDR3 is TGTGCCAGCAGCCGGACAGGGATGAACACTGAAGCTTTCTTT. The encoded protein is CASSRTGMNTEAFF.

CDR3 nucleotides: TGTGCCAGTAACAGTTTTATCGGGGGAGAAGAGACCCAGTACTTC. Residues: CASNSFIGGEETQYF. This sequence joins TRBV27 and TRBJ2-5; TRBD2 is a possible D gene (6 bases). V was clipped by 9 bases and J by 3 bases, with 20 bases between them. The CDR3 runs to 15 residues. Germline values: CDR1 MNHEY, CDR2 SMNVEV (reference sequence).

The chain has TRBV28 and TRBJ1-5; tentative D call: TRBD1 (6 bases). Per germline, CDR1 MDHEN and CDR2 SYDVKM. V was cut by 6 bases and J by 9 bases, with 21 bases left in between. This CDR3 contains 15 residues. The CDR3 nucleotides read TGTGCCAGCAGGCCCCGGGGGGGGGCAGGTCGGCCCCAGCATTTT. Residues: CASRPRGGAGRPQHF.

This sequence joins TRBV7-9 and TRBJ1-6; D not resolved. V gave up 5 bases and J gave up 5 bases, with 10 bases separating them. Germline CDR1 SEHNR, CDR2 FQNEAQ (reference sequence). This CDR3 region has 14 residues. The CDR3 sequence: CASSHSSNNSPLHF. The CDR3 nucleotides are TGTGCCAGCAGCCATTCTAGTAATAATTCACCCCTCCACTTT.

CDR3 sequence (DNA): TGCGCCAGCAGCCGGTCATGGCAGGGGGCCACTGAAGCTTTCTTT. The encoded protein is CASSRSWQGATEAFF. V usage is TRBV10-1 and J usage is TRBJ1-1; 8 nucleotides agree with TRBD1. Germline-derived CDR1 and CDR2 are WNHNN and SYGVQD (reference sequence). The CDR3 is made up of 15 amino acids. The V gene end was trimmed by 6 bases and the J gene end by 4 bases; junction bases not matched to a gene: 10.

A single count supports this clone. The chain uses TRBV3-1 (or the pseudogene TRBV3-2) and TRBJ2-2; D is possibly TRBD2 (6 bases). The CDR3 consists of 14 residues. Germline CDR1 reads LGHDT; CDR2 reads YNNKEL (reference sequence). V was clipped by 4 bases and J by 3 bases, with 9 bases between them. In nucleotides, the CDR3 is TGTGCCAGCAGCCGAGAGCGGGACACCGGGGAGCTGTTTTTT. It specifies CASSRERDTGELFF.

The CDR3 coding sequence is TGTGCCAGCAGCCCTACCCCCCGGGGACAGTTTAGATCGGCCAAAAACATTCAGTACTTC. As protein: CASSPTPRGQFRSAKNIQYF. The V and J genes are TRBV5-4 and TRBJ2-4, with 7 nucleotides matching TRBD1. This CDR3 region has 20 residues. Trimming took 4 bases from V and 1 from J; bases not matched to a gene: 20. Germline V gene lookup returns CDR1 SGHNT and CDR2 YYREEE (reference sequence).

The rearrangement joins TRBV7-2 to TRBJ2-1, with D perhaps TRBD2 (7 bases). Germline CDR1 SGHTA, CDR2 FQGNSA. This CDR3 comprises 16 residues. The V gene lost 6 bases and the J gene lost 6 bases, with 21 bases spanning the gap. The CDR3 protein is CASSHGLDRIGNEQFF. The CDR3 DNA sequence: TGTGCCAGCAGTCACGGACTAGACAGGATTGGCAATGAGCAGTTCTTC.

CDR3 sequence reads: CASSLFTGISYEQYF. For the CDR3, the DNA is TGTGCCAGCAGTTTATTTACAGGGATCTCCTACGAGCAGTACTTC. The J gene is TRBJ2-7, the V gene TRBV28, with a weak D call TRBD1 (6 bases). V lost 1 base to trimming and J lost 0 bases, with 10 bases between them. Per germline, CDR1 MDHEN and CDR2 SYDVKM. This CDR3 is built from 15 residues.

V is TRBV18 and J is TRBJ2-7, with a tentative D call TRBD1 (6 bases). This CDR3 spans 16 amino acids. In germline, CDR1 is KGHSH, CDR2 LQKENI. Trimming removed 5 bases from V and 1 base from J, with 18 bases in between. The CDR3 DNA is TGTGCCAGCTCATCTTACTACAGGGACCTTTCCTACGAGCAGTACTTC. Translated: CASSSYYRDLSYEQYF.

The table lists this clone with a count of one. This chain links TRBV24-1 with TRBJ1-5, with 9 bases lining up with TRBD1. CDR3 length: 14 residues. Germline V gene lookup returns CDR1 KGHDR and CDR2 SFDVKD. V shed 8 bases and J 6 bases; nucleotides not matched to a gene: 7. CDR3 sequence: CATTFRDRVQPQHF. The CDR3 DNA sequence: TGTGCCACCACCTTCCGGGACAGGGTTCAGCCCCAGCATTTT.

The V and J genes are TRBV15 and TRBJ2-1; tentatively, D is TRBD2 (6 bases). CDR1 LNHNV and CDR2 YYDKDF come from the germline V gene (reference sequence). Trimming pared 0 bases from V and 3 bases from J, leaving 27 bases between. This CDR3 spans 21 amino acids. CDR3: CATSRDQIDPVRVGGYNEQFF. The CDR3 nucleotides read TGTGCCACCAGCAGAGATCAGATTGACCCGGTGAGGGTCGGGGGCTACAATGAGCAGTTCTTC.

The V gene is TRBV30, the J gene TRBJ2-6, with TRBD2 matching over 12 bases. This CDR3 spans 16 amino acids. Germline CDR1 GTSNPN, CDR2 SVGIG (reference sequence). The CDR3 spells CPLETSGRAGANVLTF. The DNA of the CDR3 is TGTCCCCTGGAGACTAGCGGGAGAGCTGGGGCCAACGTCCTGACTTTC.

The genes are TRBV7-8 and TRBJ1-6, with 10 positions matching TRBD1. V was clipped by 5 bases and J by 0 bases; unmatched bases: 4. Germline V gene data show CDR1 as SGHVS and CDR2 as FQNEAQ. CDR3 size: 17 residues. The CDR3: CASSPRQGASYNSPLHF. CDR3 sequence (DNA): TGTGCCAGCAGCCCGCGACAGGGGGCCTCCTATAATTCACCCCTCCACTTT.

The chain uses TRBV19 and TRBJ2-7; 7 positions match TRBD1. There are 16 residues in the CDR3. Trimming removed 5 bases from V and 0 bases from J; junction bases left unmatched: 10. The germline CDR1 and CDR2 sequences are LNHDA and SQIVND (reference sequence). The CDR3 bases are TGTGCCAGTAGTTCGCCGGGACAGTCAAGCTCCTACGAGCAGTACTTC. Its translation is CASSSPGQSSSYEQYF.